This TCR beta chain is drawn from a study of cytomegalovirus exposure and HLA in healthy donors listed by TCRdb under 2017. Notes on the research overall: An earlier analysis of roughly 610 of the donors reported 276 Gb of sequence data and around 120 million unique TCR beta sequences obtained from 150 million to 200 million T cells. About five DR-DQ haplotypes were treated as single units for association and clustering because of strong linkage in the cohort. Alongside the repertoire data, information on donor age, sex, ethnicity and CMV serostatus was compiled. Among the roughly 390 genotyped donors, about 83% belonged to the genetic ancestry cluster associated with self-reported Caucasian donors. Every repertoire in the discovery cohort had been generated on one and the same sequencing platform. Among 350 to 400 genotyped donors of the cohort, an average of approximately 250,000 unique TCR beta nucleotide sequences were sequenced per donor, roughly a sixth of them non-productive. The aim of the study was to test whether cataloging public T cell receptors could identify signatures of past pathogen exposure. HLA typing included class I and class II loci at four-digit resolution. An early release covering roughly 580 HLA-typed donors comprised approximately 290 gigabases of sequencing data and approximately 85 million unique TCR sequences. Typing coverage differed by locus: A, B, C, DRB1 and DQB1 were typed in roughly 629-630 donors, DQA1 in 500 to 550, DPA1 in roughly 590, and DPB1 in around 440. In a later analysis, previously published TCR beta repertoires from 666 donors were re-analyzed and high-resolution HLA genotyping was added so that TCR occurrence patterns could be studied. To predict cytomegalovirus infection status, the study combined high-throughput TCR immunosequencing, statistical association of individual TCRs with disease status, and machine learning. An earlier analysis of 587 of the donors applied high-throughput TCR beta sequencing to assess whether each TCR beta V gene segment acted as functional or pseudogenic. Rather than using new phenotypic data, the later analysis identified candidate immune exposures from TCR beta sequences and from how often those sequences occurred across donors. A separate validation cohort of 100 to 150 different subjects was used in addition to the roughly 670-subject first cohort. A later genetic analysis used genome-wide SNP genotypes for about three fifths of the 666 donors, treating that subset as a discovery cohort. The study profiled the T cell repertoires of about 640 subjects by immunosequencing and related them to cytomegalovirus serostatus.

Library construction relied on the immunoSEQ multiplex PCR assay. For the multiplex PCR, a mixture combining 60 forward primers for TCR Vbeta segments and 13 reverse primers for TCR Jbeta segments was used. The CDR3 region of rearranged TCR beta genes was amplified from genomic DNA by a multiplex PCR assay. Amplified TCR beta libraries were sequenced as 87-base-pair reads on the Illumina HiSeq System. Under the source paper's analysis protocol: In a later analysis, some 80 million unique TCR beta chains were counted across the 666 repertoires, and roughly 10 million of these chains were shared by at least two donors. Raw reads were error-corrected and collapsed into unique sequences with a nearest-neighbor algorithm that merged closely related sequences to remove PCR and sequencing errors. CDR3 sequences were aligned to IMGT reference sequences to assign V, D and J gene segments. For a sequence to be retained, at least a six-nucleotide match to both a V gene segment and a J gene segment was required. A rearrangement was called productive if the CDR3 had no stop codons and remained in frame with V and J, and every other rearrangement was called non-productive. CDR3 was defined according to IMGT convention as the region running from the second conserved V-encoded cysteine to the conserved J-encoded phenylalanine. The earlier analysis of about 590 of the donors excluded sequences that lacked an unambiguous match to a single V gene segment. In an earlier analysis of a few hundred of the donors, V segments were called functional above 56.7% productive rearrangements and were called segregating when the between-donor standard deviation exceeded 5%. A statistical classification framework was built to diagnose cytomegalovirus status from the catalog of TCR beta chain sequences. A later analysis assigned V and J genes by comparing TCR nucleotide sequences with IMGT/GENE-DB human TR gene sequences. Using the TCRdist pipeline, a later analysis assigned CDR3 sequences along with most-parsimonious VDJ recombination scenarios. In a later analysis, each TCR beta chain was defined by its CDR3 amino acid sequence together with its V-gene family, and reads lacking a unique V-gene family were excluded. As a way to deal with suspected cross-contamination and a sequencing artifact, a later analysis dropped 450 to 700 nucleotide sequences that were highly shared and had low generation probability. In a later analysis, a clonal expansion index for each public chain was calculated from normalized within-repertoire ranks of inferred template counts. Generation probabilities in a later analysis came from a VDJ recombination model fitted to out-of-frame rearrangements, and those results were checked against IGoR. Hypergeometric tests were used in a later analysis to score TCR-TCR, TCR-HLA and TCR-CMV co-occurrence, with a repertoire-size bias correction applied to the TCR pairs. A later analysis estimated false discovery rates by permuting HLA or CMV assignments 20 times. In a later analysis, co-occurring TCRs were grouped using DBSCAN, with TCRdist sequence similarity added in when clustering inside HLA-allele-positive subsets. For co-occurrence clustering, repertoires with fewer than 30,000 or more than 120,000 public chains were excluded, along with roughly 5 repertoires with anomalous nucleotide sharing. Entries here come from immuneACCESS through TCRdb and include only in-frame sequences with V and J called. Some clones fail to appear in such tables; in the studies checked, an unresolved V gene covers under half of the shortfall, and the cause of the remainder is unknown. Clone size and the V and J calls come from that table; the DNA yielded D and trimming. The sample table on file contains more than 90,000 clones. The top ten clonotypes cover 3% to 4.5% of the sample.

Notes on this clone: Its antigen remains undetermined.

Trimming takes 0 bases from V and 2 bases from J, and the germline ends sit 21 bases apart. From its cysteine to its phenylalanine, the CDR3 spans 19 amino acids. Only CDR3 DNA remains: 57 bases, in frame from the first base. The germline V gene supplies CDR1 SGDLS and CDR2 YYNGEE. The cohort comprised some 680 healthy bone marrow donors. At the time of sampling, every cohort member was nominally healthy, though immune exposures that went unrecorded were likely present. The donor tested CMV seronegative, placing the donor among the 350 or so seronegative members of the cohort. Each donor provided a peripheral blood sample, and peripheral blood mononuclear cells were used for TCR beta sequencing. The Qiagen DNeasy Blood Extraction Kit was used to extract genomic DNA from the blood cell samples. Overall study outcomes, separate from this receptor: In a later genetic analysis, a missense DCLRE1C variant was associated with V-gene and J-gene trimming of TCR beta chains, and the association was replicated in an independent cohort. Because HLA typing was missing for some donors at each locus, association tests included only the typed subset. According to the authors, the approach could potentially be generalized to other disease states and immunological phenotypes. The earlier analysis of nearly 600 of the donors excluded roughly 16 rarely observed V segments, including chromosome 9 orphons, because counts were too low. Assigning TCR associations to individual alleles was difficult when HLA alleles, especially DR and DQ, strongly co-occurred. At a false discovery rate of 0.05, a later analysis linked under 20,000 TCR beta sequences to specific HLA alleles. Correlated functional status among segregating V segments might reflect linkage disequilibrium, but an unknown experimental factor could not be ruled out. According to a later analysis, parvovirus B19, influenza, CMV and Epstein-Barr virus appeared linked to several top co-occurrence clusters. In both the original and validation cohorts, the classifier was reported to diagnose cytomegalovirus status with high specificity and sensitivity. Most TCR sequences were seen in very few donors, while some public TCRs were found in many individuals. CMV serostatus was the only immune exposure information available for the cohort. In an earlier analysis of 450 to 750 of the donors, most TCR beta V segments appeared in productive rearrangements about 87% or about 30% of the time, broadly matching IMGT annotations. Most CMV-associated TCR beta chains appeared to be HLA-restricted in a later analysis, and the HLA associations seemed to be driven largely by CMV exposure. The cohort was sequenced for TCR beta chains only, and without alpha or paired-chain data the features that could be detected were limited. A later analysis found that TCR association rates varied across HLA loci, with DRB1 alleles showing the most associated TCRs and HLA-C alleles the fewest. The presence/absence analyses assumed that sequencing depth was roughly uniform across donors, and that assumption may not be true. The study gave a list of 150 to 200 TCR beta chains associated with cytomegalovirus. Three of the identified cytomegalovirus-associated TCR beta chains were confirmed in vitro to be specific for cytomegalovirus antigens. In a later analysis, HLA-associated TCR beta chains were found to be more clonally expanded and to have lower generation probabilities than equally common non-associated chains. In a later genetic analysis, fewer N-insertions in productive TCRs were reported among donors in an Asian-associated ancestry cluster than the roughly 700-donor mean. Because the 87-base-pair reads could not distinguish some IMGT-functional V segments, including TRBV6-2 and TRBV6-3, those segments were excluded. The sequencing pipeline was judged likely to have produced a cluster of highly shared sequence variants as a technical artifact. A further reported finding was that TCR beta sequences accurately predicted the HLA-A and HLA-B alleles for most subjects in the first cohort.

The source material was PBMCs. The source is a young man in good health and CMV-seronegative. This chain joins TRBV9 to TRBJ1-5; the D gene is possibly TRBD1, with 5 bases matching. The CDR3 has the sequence CASSVDRSAGPLGNQPQHF. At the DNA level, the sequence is TGTGCCAGCAGCGTAGATAGGTCGGCAGGGCCTTTGGGCAATCAGCCCCAGCATTTT.